This TCR beta chain was identified during a study of blood T cells in healthy people across ages. Per germline, CDR1 SNHLY and CDR2 FYNNEI. The length of the CDR3 is 10 residues. V dropped 9 bases and J dropped 8; count of bases not matched to a gene: 3. Primers used in a second PCR of roughly 6 to 11 cycles were a sample-barcoded 5' primer and a J-beta primer mix. TCRdb re-called the 5' RACE reads with MiXCR, one entry per CDR3 protein. The sample yields just over 1 million distinct CDR3 sequences, 45% seen once. The chain recombines TRBV2 with TRBJ1-2; the match to TRBD1 covers 7 bases. The sequenced sample was blood. The TCR sequence derives from a woman aged 55 to 70 in good health. CDR3 nucleotides: TGTGCCAGTTACAGGGGCGGCTACACCTTC. It translates to CASYRGGYTF.